Included here is one TCR beta chain sequence, with context. Its antigen remains unidentified. Since a much larger clone is just one base distant, this may be a read error. This specimen comes from a study (dated by TCRdb to about 2015). In the study overall: The study set out to test whether tumor-infiltrating Tregs in breast cancer get recruited from blood Tregs or are instead converted in situ from other CD4+ T cell subsets. General findings and caveats noted by the study authors: Validation in the larger cohort was restricted to a single TCR beta V-J rearrangement rather than whole repertoires. The TCR alpha and beta sequences of tumor-infiltrating Tregs showed the greatest overlap with tumor naive CD4+ T cells, followed by blood naive CD4+ T cells. Tumor memory CD4+ T cell TCR gene usage was found to cluster with blood and lymph node memory CD4+ cells and with lymph node naive CD4+ cells.

Full-length TCR variable regions were amplified by 5' RACE PCR using constant-region reverse primers, and then by semi-nested PCR using Nested Universal Primer A. The ReliaPrep RNA Cell Miniprep System was used to extract total RNA, which was then reverse transcribed into 5'RACE-ready cDNA with the SMARTer RACE 5'/3' Kit. Multiplex adaptors were used to barcode full-length TCR alpha and beta libraries, and the barcoded libraries were sequenced on an Illumina MiSeq. In the authors' own workflow: For each of nine subset-tissue groups, sequencing data from the five patients were pooled, and the groups were then compared using unsupervised clustering of TCR gene usage. Repertoire similarity was calculated with the Morisita-Horn index, weighting shared sequences by their contribution to each repertoire. TCRdb applied fastp at Q25 and MiXCR to the public reads, then kept only in-frame beta chains. Every CDR3 protein is listed once, alongside the most common genes and DNA of its rows. These V and J calls rely on TCRdb rather than the paper's analysis. The sample data list about 32,000 distinct CDR3 sequences, and more than 20% of these were observed just once. Of the sample, approximately 2.4% is held by the ten largest clones.

Taken from cysteine to phenylalanine, the CDR3 has 14 residues. CDR3 DNA is the only sequence kept; it has 42 bases, read in frame from the first base. CD4+CD25+CD127-/low cells were isolated as Tregs. Tregs, naive and memory CD4+ T cells from tumor, blood and ipsilateral draining lymph nodes of five or six breast cancer patients underwent full-length TCR alpha and beta sequencing. Tumor tissue and lymph nodes obtained by ipsilateral axillary dissection were perfused with PBS, cut into small pieces and digested using collagenase I and hyaluronidase. FACS confirmed that the sorted cell populations were more than 90% pure.

The sequenced sample was tumor-infiltrating Tregs sorted from the breast tumor. The chain is made from TRBV12-3 or TRBV12-4 and TRBJ2-3; TRBD2 fits 8 bases in the junction. This TCR derives from a female donor with breast cancer. The sequenced DNA is TGTGCCGGCAGTTTTGTGGCTAGCGGGGATACGCAGTATTTT. This encodes CAGSFVASGDTQYF.